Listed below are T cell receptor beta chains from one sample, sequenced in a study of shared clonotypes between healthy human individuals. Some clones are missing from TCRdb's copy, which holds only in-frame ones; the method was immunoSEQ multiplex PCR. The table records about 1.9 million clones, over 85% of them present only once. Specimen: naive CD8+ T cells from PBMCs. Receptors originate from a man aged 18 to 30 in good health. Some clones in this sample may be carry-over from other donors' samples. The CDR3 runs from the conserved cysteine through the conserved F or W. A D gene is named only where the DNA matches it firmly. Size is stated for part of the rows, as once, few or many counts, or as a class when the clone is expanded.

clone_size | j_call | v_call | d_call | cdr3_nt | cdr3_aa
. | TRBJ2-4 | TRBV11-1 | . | TGTGCCAGCAGCTTAACGGGGGACAGCTTAGCCAAAAACATTCAGTACTTC | CASSLTGDSLAKNIQYF
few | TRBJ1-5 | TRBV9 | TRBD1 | TGTGCCAGCAGCGTAGGGGACAGCGATCAGCCCCAGCATTTT | CASSVGDSDQPQHF
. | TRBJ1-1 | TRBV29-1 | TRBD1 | TGCAGCGTCCACCCAAGACAGGGGGGGGTCACTGAAGCTTTCTTT | CSVHPRQGGVTEAFF
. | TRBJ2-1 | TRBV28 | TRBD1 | TGTGCCAGCCGGGACAGGGTCTACAATGAGCAGTTCTTC | CASRDRVYNEQFF
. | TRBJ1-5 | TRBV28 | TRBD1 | TGTGCCAGCAGTTGGGACAGCCTGAATCAGCCCCAGCATTTT | CASSWDSLNQPQHF
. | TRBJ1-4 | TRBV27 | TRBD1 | TGTGCCAGCAGTCCACAGGGGGTTCGACGTGAAAAACTGTTTTTT | CASSPQGVRREKLFF
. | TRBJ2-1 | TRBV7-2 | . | TGTGCCAGCAGCTCTAGAATTTTCCCGTTGAATGAGCAGTTCTTC | CASSSRIFPLNEQFF
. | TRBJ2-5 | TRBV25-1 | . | TGTGCCAGCAGTGAGTCAGAGGTAACCTCTCAAGAGACCCAGTACTTC | CASSESEVTSQETQYF
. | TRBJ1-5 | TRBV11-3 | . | TGTGCCAGCAGCTTAGAAGGTCCGGGGGGTGGTCAGCCCCAGCATTTT | CASSLEGPGGGQPQHF
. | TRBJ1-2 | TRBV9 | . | TGTGCCAGTGTTGCGTCGCATGGGGGATATGGCTACACCTTC | CASVASHGGYGYTF
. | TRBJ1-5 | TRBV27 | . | TGTGCCAGCAGAAGAGGACAGAACCTCAATCAGCCCCAGCATTTT | CASRRGQNLNQPQHF
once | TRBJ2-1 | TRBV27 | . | TGTGCCAGCATGGGTCTACCGGCTAGCGAGGGTTGGGGTGAGCAGTTCTTC | CASMGLPASEGWGEQFF
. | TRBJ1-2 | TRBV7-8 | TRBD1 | TGTGCCAGCAGCTTGGGACAGGCCGTCGGCTATGGCTACACCTTC | CASSLGQAVGYGYTF
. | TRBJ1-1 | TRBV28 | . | TGTGCCAGCAGTCTCGCTGGAAGCACTGAAGCTTTCTTT | CASSLAGSTEAFF
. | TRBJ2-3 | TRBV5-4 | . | TGTGCCAGCGGCACAGATACGCAGTATTTT | CASGTDTQYF
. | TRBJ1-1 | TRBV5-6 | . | TGTGCCAGCAGCTTGGTGGAGGGTCCTGAAGCTTTCTTT | CASSLVEGPEAFF
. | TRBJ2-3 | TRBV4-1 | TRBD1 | TGCGCCAGCAGCCGTATCGGGACAGTAACCACAGATACGCAGTATTTT | CASSRIGTVTTDTQYF
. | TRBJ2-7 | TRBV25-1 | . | TGTGCCAGCAGTCTCCCGCAGCGCTTTAAGAAGCAGTACTTC | CASSLPQRFKKQYF
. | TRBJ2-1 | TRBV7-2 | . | TGTGCCAGCAGCTTACTGGACTCGTTCAATGAGCAGTTCTTC | CASSLLDSFNEQFF
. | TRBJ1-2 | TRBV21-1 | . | TGTGCCAGCAGCAAAAGTGGGGGCCAGGGAAGGCCTAACTATGGCTACACCTTC | CASSKSGGQGRPNYGYTF
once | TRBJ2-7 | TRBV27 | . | TGTGCCAGCAGTTTATCCGGGGTCGGCTCCTACGAGCAGTACTTC | CASSLSGVGSYEQYF